This T cell receptor beta chain is from a study of T cells in Graves' hyperthyroidism and ophthalmopathy. With 7 bases clipped from V and 5 bases from J, the junction kept 7 bases outside the gene matches. The CDR3 loop spans 14 amino acids. The germline gives CDR1 LNHDA, CDR2 SQIVND (reference sequence). Authors of the study amplified TCR beta CDR3 regions from RNA transcripts. Initially, a first-round RT-PCR of the TCR CDR3 employed the HTBI primer set. Via MiXCR, TCRdb re-called the multiplex PCR reads, giving one row per CDR3 protein. The sample holds approximately 600,000 distinct CDR3 sequences, around 21% seen once.

This receptor was taken from a man younger than 45 with Graves' ophthalmopathy. The chain couples TRBV19 to TRBJ1-4, with TRBD1 identical over 7 bases. Input material: blood. The CDR3 DNA sequence: TGTGCCAGTAAAACCGGGACAGCAAATGAAAAACTGTTTTTT. Translated, it gives CASKTGTANEKLFF.